The 5 T cell receptor beta chains given below trace back to one sample, sequenced in a study of CD8 T cells in Susac syndrome. An amount of RNA that ranged from roughly 0.5 to 1 ug was reverse transcribed with random hexamers. TCRdb called the immunoSEQ multiplex PCR reads again in MiXCR, with one record for every CDR3 protein. The sample lists a few hundred thousand distinct CDR3 sequences, approximately 85% occurring once. What was sequenced was CD8+ T cells from PBMCs. These receptors were obtained from a human donor with multiple sclerosis.

This chain connects TRBV28 to TRBJ2-5, with TRBD1 identical over 11 bases. The CDR3 sequence is 16 residues long. Looked up from germline, CDR1 is MDHEN and CDR2 is SYDVKM. V shed 5 bases, J shed 5 bases, and the junction held 10 bases outside the gene matches. The CDR3 sequence: CASSLRTGGRWETQYF. The CDR3 DNA follows: TGTGCCAGCAGTCTCCGGACAGGGGGCAGGTGGGAGACCCAGTACTTC.

V is TRBV15 and J is TRBJ2-1, with a weak D call TRBD1 (5 bases). Trimming took off 6 bases at V and 8 bases at J, with 11 bases between the two ends. The CDR3 is 12 residues long. Germline assignment: CDR1 LNHNV and CDR2 YYDKDF (reference sequence). CDR3 protein: CATRRGTDEQFF. CDR3 in DNA: TGTGCCACCAGAAGGGGCACGGATGAGCAGTTCTTC.

This chain joins TRBV11-2 and TRBJ2-7, with D possibly called TRBD1 or TRBD2 (6 bases each). V lost 5 bases, J lost 7 bases, and 18 bases lay in between. Germline CDR1 and CDR2: SGHAT and FQNNGV. CDR3 size: 14 residues. CDR3 loop: CASSALQGAGEQYF. The CDR3 nucleotides read TGTGCCAGCAGCGCGCTACAGGGCGCGGGGGAGCAGTACTTC. The full variable domain, rest sourced from reference TRBV11-2 and TRBJ2-7, is EAGVAQSPRYKIIEKRQSVAFWCNPISGHATLYWYQQILGQGPKLLIQFQNNGVVDDSQLPKDRFSAERLKGVDSTLKIQPAKLEDSAVYLCASSALQGAGEQYFGPGTRLTVT.

The rearrangement links TRBV5-6 to TRBJ2-7, with 13 positions matching TRBD2. Trimming removed 0 bases from V and 12 bases from J; junction bases left unmatched: 6. The CDR3 runs to 14 residues. Germline CDR1 SGHDT, CDR2 YYEEEE. CDR3 in amino acids: CASSLETSGRRSYF. CDR3 sequence (DNA): TGTGCCAGCAGCTTGGAGACTAGCGGGAGGAGGTCGTACTTC.

The chain is built from TRBV5-1 and TRBJ2-7; TRBD2 agrees at 11 bases. The CDR3 sequence is 18 residues long. V was pared by 2 bases and J by 2 bases, with 12 bases of the junction left unmatched. Germline loops: CDR1 SGHRS, CDR2 YFSETQ. The CDR3 spells CASSLTGTSGFGAYEQYF. The DNA of the CDR3 is TGCGCCAGCAGCTTAACCGGGACTAGCGGTTTTGGAGCCTACGAGCAGTACTTC. Full variable domain (remainder filled in from reference TRBV5-1 and TRBJ2-7): KAGVTQTPRYLIKTRGQQVTLSCSPISGHRSVSWYQQTPGQGLQFLFEYFSETQRNKGNFPGRFSGRQFSNSRSEMNVSTLELGDSALYLCASSLTGTSGFGAYEQYFGPGTRLTVT.